This T cell receptor beta chain appears in the sequencing data of a study of blood T cell repertoires in COVID-19. The CDR3 totals 12 residues. CDR1 and CDR2 (germline): MNHEY, SVGEGT. V was pared by 2 bases and J by 5 bases, with 7 bases between. Profiled with immunoSEQ multiplex PCR; TCRdb holds only in-frame clones, not every one. This sample has 95,000 to 150,000 clones; around four fifths occur once, and the top ten carry about a sixth. The chain employs TRBV6-2 or TRBV6-3 and TRBJ2-7; D gene ambiguous. The clonotype originates from a man aged 55 to 70 with active or convalescent COVID-19. Sequenced input: peripheral blood. The CDR3 DNA follows: TGTGCCAGCAGTTACAGTGAGAACGAGCAGTACTTC. Its translation: CASSYSENEQYF.